This T cell receptor beta chain was obtained from a study of cytomegalovirus exposure and HLA in healthy donors. Study findings and constraints: There were 164 TCR beta chains listed as cytomegalovirus-associated.

Note on this clone: Its target is unknown.

Data came from immunoSEQ multiplex PCR; TCRdb stores just in-frame clones and leaves some out. This sample has some 250,000 clones; 90% occur once, and the top ten carry about 0.36%. The CDR3 consists of 15 residues. V lost 5 bases to trimming and J lost 0 bases, with 11 bases between them. Germline CDR1 reads SGHAT; CDR2 reads FQNNGV. The V call is TRBV11-2, the J call TRBJ2-1; D perhaps matches TRBD1 (6 bases). This TCR was recovered from a woman aged 18-35 years in good health and CMV-seronegative. Sequencing was done on a sample of PBMCs. This CDR3 is CASSAGASSYNEQFF. CDR3 DNA: TGTGCCAGCAGCGCAGGGGCTAGCTCCTACAATGAGCAGTTCTTC.